This T cell receptor beta chain is from a study of blood T cells in healthy people across ages. Study-wide results and caveats: Naive and antigen-experienced cells could not be conclusively compared, given unsorted PBMCs.

Of note for this clonotype: Its antigen is as yet unknown.

The CDR3 totals 15 residues. CDR1 is LGHNA and CDR2 is YNFKEQ in the germline V gene. Trimming pared 0 bases from V and 9 bases from J, leaving 12 bases between. All donors came from Russia, were Caucasian and healthy, and spanned ages about 6 to 90. It was with a sample-barcoded 5' primer and a J-beta primer mix that a second PCR of roughly 7 to 12 cycles was run. One entry per CDR3 protein results from TCRdb running MiXCR on the 5' RACE reads. The data hold 700,000 to 850,000 distinct CDR3 sequences, with roughly 40% observed a single time. The sequence was obtained from a young man in good health. Sequenced input: blood. The chain carries TRBV4-2 and TRBJ1-6; D is unclear. CDR3 sequence reads: CASSQEGSPFSPLHF. The CDR3 DNA follows: TGTGCCAGCAGCCAAGAGGGTTCTCCATTTTCACCCCTCCACTTT.